The clone carrying this TCR beta chain is a singleton in its sample. The antigen is undetermined. The data were obtained in a study of OX40 agonist ivuxolimab in advanced cancers. Study overall: At approximately 80% male, the cohort had a mean age of roughly 60 years, ranging from about 20 to 80.

The V gene lost 7 bases and the J gene lost 0 bases, with 16 bases spanning the gap. CDR1 is KGHSH, CDR2 LQKENI, per germline. The CDR3 contains 16 residues. Study-wide results and limits: Doses of 0.1 to 3.0 mg/kg were accompanied by clonal expansion of CD4+ and CD8+ blood T cells by week 6. The work left the antigen specificity of expanded peripheral T cells undetermined. Nonresponders, in some cases, also had low normalized T-cell clonal expansion.

The assay was immunoSEQ multiplex PCR, and TCRdb's table has in-frame clones only and misses some. The repertoire holds tens of thousands of clones, with around nine tenths as singletons. The chain uses TRBV18 and TRBJ1-3; possible D gene TRBD1, 5 bases. Material: CD4+ or CD8+ T cells sorted from blood, obtained in a trial of the OX40 agonist ivuxolimab. This receptor was taken from an adult with an advanced solid tumor such as melanoma, head and neck, liver or kidney cancer. CDR3 nucleotides: TGTGCCAGCTTTACTATCCGCGGGACCTCTGGAAACACCATATATTTT. Its translation: CASFTIRGTSGNTIYF.